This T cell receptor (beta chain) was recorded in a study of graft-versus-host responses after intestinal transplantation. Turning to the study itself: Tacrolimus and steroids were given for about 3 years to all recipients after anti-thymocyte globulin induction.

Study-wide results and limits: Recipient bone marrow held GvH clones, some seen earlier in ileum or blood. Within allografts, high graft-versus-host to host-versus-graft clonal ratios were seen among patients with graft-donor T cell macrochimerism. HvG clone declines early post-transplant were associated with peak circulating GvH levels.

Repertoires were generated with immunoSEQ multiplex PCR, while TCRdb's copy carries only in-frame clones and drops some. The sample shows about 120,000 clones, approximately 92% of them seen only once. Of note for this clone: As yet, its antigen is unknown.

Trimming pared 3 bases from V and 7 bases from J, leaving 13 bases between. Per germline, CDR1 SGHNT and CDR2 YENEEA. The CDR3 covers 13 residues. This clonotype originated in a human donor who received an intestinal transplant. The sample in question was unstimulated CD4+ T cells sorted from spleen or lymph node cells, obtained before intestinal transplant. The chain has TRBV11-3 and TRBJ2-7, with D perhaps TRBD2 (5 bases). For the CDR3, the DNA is TGTGCCAGCAGCTTGGTCCCGGGGAGAGAGCAGTACTTC. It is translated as CASSLVPGREQYF.